This TCR beta chain was sequenced during a study of cytomegalovirus exposure and HLA in healthy donors. Findings and caveats of the study: Several of the most significant clusters were apparently associated with common viral pathogens in a later analysis. A link between a missense DCLRE1C variant and TCR beta V- and J-gene trimming emerged from a later analysis.

Note on this clone: Antigen specificity is unknown.

J lost 5 bases, V lost 3 bases, and 11 bases had no gene match. The germline V gene encodes CDR1 SGDLS and CDR2 YYNGEE. The CDR3 is 16 residues long. PCR primers comprised 60 Vbeta and 13 Jbeta primers. Sequenced by immunoSEQ multiplex PCR; TCRdb stores in-frame clones only, minus some. Found here are approximately 140,000 clones, roughly 77% of them singletons; the top ten hold under 4%. The sample comprised PBMCs. The chain links TRBV9 to TRBJ2-5; 9 bases map to TRBD1. This receptor was obtained from a human donor in good health. This CDR3 reads CASSAPPGQGWETQYF. DNA of the CDR3: TGTGCCAGCAGCGCGCCTCCGGGACAGGGTTGGGAGACCCAGTACTTC.